The 24 T cell receptor beta chains below were found in one sample sequenced in a study of T-cell memory formation after mild COVID-19. TCRdb analysed the 5' RACE reads with MiXCR anew, one entry per CDR3 protein. The data contain tens of thousands of distinct CDR3 sequences, approximately 7% of them singletons. Sequencing input: PBMCs or a T cell subset sorted from them (not recorded which). These receptors originate from a man between 18 and 29 years old who had mild COVID-19 (a few samples of this study predate the infection). Cell type and time point are not known.

This clonotype is a singleton in its sample. Sequence at one end of the junction differs from germline and may be a read error. V usage is TRBV5-5 and J usage is TRBJ2-5; no definite D call. Germline-derived CDR1 and CDR2 are SGHKS and YYEKEE (reference sequence). This CDR3 has 10 residues. The CDR3 is CASRGETLYF. CDR3 nucleotide sequence: TGCGCCAGCAGAGGAGAGACCCTGTACTTC.

This chain uses TRBV11-2 with TRBJ1-4; the D is unclear. Germline assignment: CDR1 SGHAT and CDR2 FQNNGV. Trimming removed 2 bases at V and 7 bases at J, with 8 bases between. This CDR3 spans 13 amino acids. The CDR3 DNA is TGTGCCAGCAGCTTACTCTCCACTGAAAAACTGTTTTTT. This translates into CASSLLSTEKLFF.

This chain joins TRBV5-4 and TRBJ2-5, with 7 bases aligning to TRBD2. Germline V lookup: CDR1 SGHNT, CDR2 YYREEE (reference sequence). The V segment lost 4 bases and the J segment 2 bases; nucleotides outside the gene matches: 2. CDR3 length: 13 amino acids. The CDR3 here is CASSAGVQETQYF. Here the CDR3 DNA reads TGTGCCAGCAGCGCGGGGGTGCAAGAGACCCAGTACTTC.

There are many counts of this clonotype. The junction shows a germline mismatch at one end, possibly a read error. CDR3 protein: CSAGTNTGELFF. The CDR3 DNA reads as TGCTCCGCGGGTACGAACACCGGGGAGCTGTTTTTT. The genes are TRBV7-8 and TRBJ2-2, with D maybe TRBD2 (5 bases). The CDR3 covers 12 residues. Germline loops: CDR1 SGHVS, CDR2 FQNEAQ.

This clonotype appeared many times. The genes are TRBV10-3 and TRBJ2-1; TRBD1 is a possible D gene (6 bases). Germline-derived CDR1 and CDR2 are ENHRY and SYGVKD. Trimming removed 2 bases at V and 11 bases at J, with 19 bases between. The CDR3 has 15 amino acids. The CDR3: CAISEPESQGYKQFF. CDR3 DNA sequence: TGTGCCATCAGTGAGCCGGAGTCCCAGGGGTATAAGCAGTTCTTC.

This clonotype was counted a few times. The V call is TRBV7-2, the J call TRBJ1-5; TRBD1 is a possible D gene (6 bases). Looked up from germline, CDR1 is SGHTA and CDR2 is FQGNSA. V was trimmed by 5 bases and J by 5 bases, leaving 13 bases between them. This CDR3 has 14 residues. The CDR3 spells CASSHQGNYQPQHF. The CDR3 coding sequence is TGTGCCAGCAGCCATCAGGGGAACTATCAGCCCCAGCATTTT. The full variable domain, its missing parts supplied by reference TRBV7-2 and TRBJ1-5, is GAGVSQSPSNKVTEKGKDVELRCDPISGHTALYWYRQSLGQGLEFLIYFQGNSAPDKSGLPSDRFSAERTGGSVSTLTIQRTQQEDSAVYLCASSHQGNYQPQHFGDGTRLSIL.

The table lists this clonotype with many counts. The chain links TRBV5-1 to TRBJ2-2; 7 nucleotides match TRBD1. Germline V gives CDR1 SGHRS, CDR2 YFSETQ. V shed 0 bases, J shed 2 bases, and the junction held 7 bases outside the gene matches. CDR3 size: 17 residues. In DNA, the CDR3 is TGCGCCAGCAGCTTGGGACTCCAGGGGGTCAACACCGGGGAGCTGTTTTTT. It translates to CASSLGLQGVNTGELFF. The full variable domain, its missing parts supplied by reference TRBV5-1 and TRBJ2-2, is KAGVTQTPRYLIKTRGQQVTLSCSPISGHRSVSWYQQTPGQGLQFLFEYFSETQRNKGNFPGRFSGRQFSNSRSEMNVSTLELGDSALYLCASSLGLQGVNTGELFFGEGSRLTVL.

At least ten counts were recorded for this clonotype. J is TRBJ2-1 and V is TRBV20-1; 8 bases agree with TRBD1. CDR1 DFQATT and CDR2 SNEGSKA come from the germline V gene (reference sequence). Trimming removed 3 bases from V and 6 bases from J; junction bases left unmatched: 7. The CDR3 consists of 14 residues. The CDR3 reads CSARGRTGSNEQFF. The CDR3 DNA follows: TGCAGTGCTAGGGGGAGGACAGGGTCCAATGAGCAGTTCTTC.

This clonotype occurred a few times. This rearrangement joins TRBV7-9 to TRBJ1-1; the D gene is possibly TRBD1 (6 bases). CDR3 size: 13 residues. V was pared by 3 bases and J by 4 bases, with 9 bases between. Germline values: CDR1 SEHNR, CDR2 FQNEAQ (reference sequence). The CDR3 coding sequence is TGTGCCAGCAGCTTTGGACAGAGCACTGAAGCTTTCTTT. As protein: CASSFGQSTEAFF.

This clonotype was found many times. The chain links TRBV4-3 to TRBJ2-7; 7 nucleotides agree with TRBD1. This CDR3 contains 16 residues. Germline V gene sequence: CDR1 LGHNA, CDR2 YSLEER. Germline trimming cut 3 bases from V and 0 bases from J; bases unmatched to any gene: 8. DNA of the CDR3: TGCGCCAGCAGCCACCTGGACAGGCTGGACTCCTACGAGCAGTACGTC. Its translation: CASSHLDRLDSYEQYV.

A few counts support this clonotype. This rearrangement joins TRBV10-3 to TRBJ1-6; no clear D gene. Germline loops: CDR1 ENHRY, CDR2 SYGVKD. V gave up 3 bases and J gave up 8 bases, with 5 bases separating them. The CDR3 sequence is 12 residues long. CDR3 loop: CAISEEDSPLHF. In nucleotides, the CDR3 is TGTGCCATCAGTGAAGAGGATTCACCCCTCCACTTT.

The table lists this clonotype with a few counts. The CDR3 here is CASSHETATDTQYF. DNA of the CDR3: TGCGCCAGCAGCCACGAGACAGCCACAGATACGCAGTATTTT. This sequence joins TRBV4-1 and TRBJ2-3; tentatively, D is TRBD1 (5 bases). In germline, CDR1 is MGHRA, CDR2 YSYEKL. Trimming pared 3 bases from V and 2 bases from J, leaving 9 bases between. This CDR3 is built from 14 residues.

This clonotype has just a few counts. The V call is TRBV2, the J call TRBJ1-5; D unclear. This CDR3 comprises 14 residues. Trimming cost V 4 bases and J 5 bases, with 12 bases left between them. Germline V gene sequence: CDR1 SNHLY, CDR2 FYNNEI. This chain's CDR3 is CASSGPSAYQPQHF. For the CDR3, the DNA is TGTGCCAGCAGTGGCCCCTCCGCGTATCAGCCCCAGCATTTT.

For this clonotype: One junction end does not reproduce the germline sequence, and a read error may be involved. V and J are TRBV7-2 and TRBJ2-3; no clear D gene. This CDR3 has 14 amino acids. Germline CDR1 reads SGHTA; CDR2 reads FQGNSA. CDR3 amino acids: CDSSLVVGTDTQYF. For the CDR3, the DNA is TGTGACAGCAGCTTAGTGGTGGGGACAGATACGCAGTATTTT.

The chain employs TRBV7-3 and TRBJ2-7, with 9 positions matching TRBD1. The CDR3 extends over 15 amino acids. The germline gives CDR1 SGHTA, CDR2 FQGTGA. Trimming removed 5 bases from V and 2 bases from J; junction bases left unmatched: 7. CDR3 protein: CASSQTGGKTYEQYF. The CDR3 DNA follows: TGTGCCAGCAGCCAGACAGGGGGAAAGACCTACGAGCAGTACTTC.

The chain employs TRBV5-5 and TRBJ1-2; 7 bases fit TRBD1. Germline lookup yields CDR1 SGHKS and CDR2 YYEKEE (reference sequence). The CDR3 length is 16 residues. With V trimmed by 4 bases and J by 0 bases, 9 bases remained unmatched. The CDR3 sequence: CASSRGQLTTNYGYTF. The CDR3 nucleotides read TGTGCCAGCAGCCGGGGACAGCTAACAACTAACTATGGCTACACCTTC.

This clonotype turned up a few times. V and J are TRBV20-1 and TRBJ2-2, with D hard to call. The CDR3 consists of 14 residues. V was cut by 0 bases and J by 2 bases, with 7 bases left in between. CDR1 and CDR2 (germline): DFQATT, SNEGSKA (reference sequence). The CDR3 loop is CSARDLGNTGELFF. As DNA, the CDR3 is TGCAGTGCTAGAGATCTGGGAAACACCGGGGAGCTGTTTTTT.

This clonotype was seen a handful of times. This chain uses TRBV7-2 with TRBJ2-7; TRBD2 aligns across 9 bases. In germline, CDR1 is SGHTA, CDR2 FQGNSA. With 3 bases clipped from V and 3 bases from J, the junction kept 6 bases outside the gene matches. CDR3 length equals 15 residues. CDR3 residues: CASSFSGGPFYEQYV. Here the CDR3 DNA reads TGTGCCAGCAGCTTTAGCGGGGGACCGTTCTACGAGCAGTACGTC.

This clonotype was seen repeatedly, ten times or more. The rearrangement links TRBV24-1 to TRBJ2-3; maybe TRBD2 (5 bases). CDR1 and CDR2 from the germline V gene are KGHDR and SFDVKD. The CDR3 is 15 residues long. The V end lost 3 bases, the J end lost 4 bases, and 13 bases lay between the germline ends. The CDR3 protein is CATSDPGKGSDTQYF. In DNA form, the CDR3 reads TGTGCCACCAGTGATCCCGGGAAGGGTTCAGATACGCAGTATTTT.

The rearrangement uses TRBV6-6 and TRBJ2-5; D is unresolved. Trimming stripped 1 base from V and 0 bases from J, with 6 bases between. CDR3 length: 14 residues. The germline CDR1 and CDR2 sequences are MNHNY and SVGAGI (reference sequence). CDR3 sequence (DNA): TGTGCCAGCAGTTACTGGGATTACCAAGAGACCCAGTACTTC. This encodes CASSYWDYQETQYF.

This clonotype came up a few times. This rearrangement joins TRBV7-3 to TRBJ1-2, with D unresolved. V was cut by 5 bases and J by 2 bases, with 15 bases left in between. This CDR3 comprises 15 residues. Germline lookup yields CDR1 SGHTA and CDR2 FQGTGA. The CDR3: CASSPWSGSNYGYTF. CDR3 DNA: TGTGCCAGCAGCCCCTGGTCGGGGTCCAACTATGGCTACACCTTC.

This clonotype turned up a few times. The rearrangement links TRBV7-9 to TRBJ1-2; no clear D gene. The ends were cut back, 5 bases at V and 7 bases at J, with 14 bases in the middle. Germline V gives CDR1 SEHNR, CDR2 FQNEAQ (reference sequence). This CDR3 is 13 amino acids long. CDR3 sequence (DNA): TGTGCCAGCAGCACACGCCTGGGGTTTGGCTACACCTTC. As protein: CASSTRLGFGYTF.

The rearrangement joins TRBV7-9 to TRBJ1-3; D is unclear. The CDR3 is 12 residues long. V was cut by 4 bases and J by 3 bases, with 4 bases left in between. Germline V CDR1 and CDR2: SEHNR, FQNEAQ (reference sequence). The CDR3 DNA reads TGTGCCAGCAGCTACAGTGGAAACACCATATATTTT. This codes for CASSYSGNTIYF.

The gene calls are TRBV12-3 or TRBV12-4 and TRBJ1-6, with no clear D. The CDR3 totals 16 residues. Trimming took 5 bases from V and 8 from J, leaving 19 bases between them. CDR3: CASSPGVGSNDSPLHF. Written as DNA, the CDR3 is TGTGCCAGCAGTCCCGGAGTGGGTAGTAACGATTCACCCCTCCACTTT.